The next 17 T cell receptor beta chains were all read from a single sample in a study of blood T cell repertoires in COVID-19. Clones were read by immunoSEQ multiplex PCR, and TCRdb kept only the in-frame ones, dropping some. The sample has about 320,000 clones, around 89% seen once. The material sequenced was peripheral blood. The receptor source for this set is a man younger than 35 who had recovered from COVID-19.

This sequence joins TRBV7-2 and TRBJ2-2; possibly TRBD1 for D (6 bases). Germline V gene lookup returns CDR1 SGHTA and CDR2 FQGNSA. V lost 1 base and J lost 3, with 12 bases in between. This CDR3 is 16 amino acids long. CDR3 region: CASSLGWTEYTGELFF. The CDR3 DNA sequence: TGTGCCAGCAGCTTAGGATGGACAGAATACACCGGGGAGCTGTTTTTT.

The chain carries TRBV29-1 and TRBJ1-1, with 8 positions matching TRBD1. Germline CDR1 and CDR2: SQVTM and ANQGSEA. This CDR3 comprises 11 residues. V shed 6 bases and J 6 bases; nucleotides not matched to a gene: 3. The CDR3 protein is CSVPQGAEAFF. The CDR3 coding sequence is TGCAGCGTCCCACAGGGGGCTGAAGCTTTCTTT.

The rearrangement uses TRBV10-3 and TRBJ2-3; D ambiguous. V was trimmed by 0 bases and J by 4 bases, leaving 5 bases between them. This CDR3 is built from 13 residues. CDR1 and CDR2 from the germline V gene are ENHRY and SYGVKD. CDR3 sequence: CAISESESDTQYF. The CDR3 DNA sequence: TGTGCCATCAGTGAGTCCGAGTCAGATACGCAGTATTTT.

The V gene is TRBV19, the J gene TRBJ2-7; maybe TRBD1 (6 bases). CDR1 LNHDA and CDR2 SQIVND come from the germline V gene (reference sequence). V was clipped by 10 bases and J by 2 bases, with 18 bases between them. The CDR3 totals 14 residues. The CDR3 is CATLDNGGAYEQYF. The CDR3 DNA reads as TGTGCCACCCTCGACAATGGGGGCGCCTACGAGCAGTACTTC.

The chain couples TRBV19 to TRBJ1-5; 10 bases align to TRBD1. Germline V gives CDR1 LNHDA, CDR2 SQIVND (reference sequence). This CDR3 comprises 16 residues. J was trimmed by 2 bases and V by 4 bases; bases with no gene match: 5. The CDR3 sequence is CASSTGQGYGNQPQHF. The CDR3 region has the DNA TGTGCCAGTAGTACGGGACAGGGGTACGGCAATCAGCCCCAGCATTTT.

Only a few counts were recorded for this clone. This chain joins TRBV7-3 and TRBJ1-1, with D unclear. V was pared by 5 bases and J by 0 bases, with 10 bases between. CDR3 length: 14 amino acids. The germline gives CDR1 SGHTA, CDR2 FQGTGA. CDR3 sequence: CASSPTPLNTEAFF. The CDR3 DNA is TGTGCCAGCAGCCCTACCCCTTTGAACACTGAAGCTTTCTTT.

This clone was counted only a few times. The CDR3 region is CAWGTGTGQNIQYF. The DNA of the CDR3 is TGTGCCTGGGGGACCGGGACAGGGCAAAACATTCAGTACTTC. V gene TRBV30 combines with J gene TRBJ2-4, with TRBD1 identical over 9 bases. The CDR3 spans 14 residues. Germline V gene sequence: CDR1 GTSNPN, CDR2 SVGIG (reference sequence). J lost 5 bases, V lost 5 bases, and 7 bases had no gene match.

This clone was observed once. The gene calls are TRBV9 and TRBJ2-1, with a possible D match to TRBD1 (5 bases). V was cut by 0 bases and J by 1 base, with 8 bases left in between. Germline assignment: CDR1 SGDLS and CDR2 YYNGEE. The CDR3 runs 15 residues. CDR3 bases: TGTGCCAGCAGCGTAGCGGCAGGGTCCTACAATGAGCAGTTCTTC. Its translation: CASSVAAGSYNEQFF.

The DNA of the CDR3 is TGTGCCAGCAGCCCCCTTGTGAACTATGGCTACACCTTC. Translation gives CASSPLVNYGYTF. The rearrangement uses TRBV2 and TRBJ1-2; no reliable D call. The germline V and J ends were trimmed by 6 bases and 2 bases, with 10 bases remaining between them. Germline CDR1 is SNHLY and CDR2 is FYNNEI. The CDR3 loop spans 13 amino acids.

This clone is a singleton in its sample. The chain carries TRBV2 and TRBJ2-1, with 9 bases identical to TRBD1. Looked up from germline, CDR1 is SNHLY and CDR2 is FYNNEI. CDR3 size: 14 residues. The V gene end was trimmed by 6 bases and the J gene end by 14 bases; junction bases not matched to a gene: 14. CDR3 nucleotide sequence: TGTGCCAGCAGCGCACTTGGACAGGGGAGTTTAGAGTTCTTC. Amino acids: CASSALGQGSLEFF. The variable domain in full, with the rest retrieved from reference TRBV2 and TRBJ2-1, is EPEVTQTPSHQVTQMGQEVILRCVPISNHLYFYWYRQILGQKVEFLVSFYNNEISEKSEIFDDQFSVERPDGSNFTLKIRSTKLEDSAMYFCASSALGQGSLEFFGPGTRLTVL.

The chain recombines TRBV5-1 with TRBJ2-7, with TRBD1 matching 10 bases. After removal of 3 bases from V and 2 bases from J, the junction contained 5 bases not matched to a gene. Germline values: CDR1 SGHRS, CDR2 YFSETQ. The CDR3 contains 15 residues. CDR3 amino acids: CASSYRDRGTYEQYF. CDR3 sequence (DNA): TGCGCCAGCAGCTACCGGGACAGGGGAACCTACGAGCAGTACTTC.

J is TRBJ1-1 and V is TRBV15; 7 positions match TRBD1. The germline V gene encodes CDR1 LNHNV and CDR2 YYDKDF (reference sequence). The CDR3 is made up of 15 amino acids. V shed 3 bases, J shed 0 bases, and the junction held 4 bases outside the gene matches. The CDR3 region has the DNA TGTGCCACCAGCAGGGGGACAGAGTTGAACACTGAAGCTTTCTTT. Amino acids: CATSRGTELNTEAFF.

This rearrangement joins TRBV6-5 to TRBJ2-2; 7 nucleotides agree with TRBD1. Unmatched junction bases numbered 5, after V lost 4 bases and J lost 0 bases. The CDR3 extends over 16 amino acids. The germline V gene encodes CDR1 MNHEY and CDR2 SVGAGI. This CDR3 is CASSSSGTANTGELFF. CDR3 sequence (DNA): TGTGCCAGCAGTTCCTCCGGGACAGCGAACACCGGGGAGCTGTTTTTT.

This rearrangement joins TRBV9 to TRBJ1-2; 10 bases align to TRBD1. This CDR3 has 15 residues. V lost 3 bases, J lost 3 bases, and 5 bases stayed unmatched. Looked up from germline, CDR1 is SGDLS and CDR2 is YYNGEE. CDR3 nucleotide sequence: TGTGCCAGCAGCGCGACAGGGGGCGCCGACTATGGCTACACCTTC. Translated: CASSATGGADYGYTF.

The gene calls are TRBV12-5 and TRBJ2-1; 7 nucleotides align to TRBD2. Germline V gene sequence: CDR1 LGHNT, CDR2 FRNRAP. The CDR3 is 15 residues long. The junction had 5 bases not matched to a gene; V was cut back by 3 bases and J by 3 bases. The CDR3 sequence: CASGLTSAVYNEQFF. The DNA of the CDR3 is TGTGCTAGTGGTTTAACTAGCGCGGTCTACAATGAGCAGTTCTTC.

V usage is TRBV4-1 and J usage is TRBJ2-1; 11 bases fit TRBD2. Germline CDR1 reads MGHRA; CDR2 reads YSYEKL. The V gene end was trimmed by 4 bases and the J gene end by 6 bases; junction bases not matched to a gene: 11. The CDR3 covers 17 residues. The CDR3 DNA follows: TGCGCCAGCAGCCGATCTGTAGCGGGGGGGCTCCTCAATGAGCAGTTCTTC. This translates into CASSRSVAGGLLNEQFF.

CDR3 region: CASQGVTGELFF. The CDR3 DNA follows: TGCGCCAGCCAAGGGGTGACCGGGGAGCTGTTTTTT. The V call is TRBV4-1, the J call TRBJ2-2, with a weak D call TRBD1 (5 bases). The germline CDR1 and CDR2 sequences are MGHRA and YSYEKL. CDR3 length: 12 amino acids. Trimming stripped 8 bases from V and 5 bases from J, with 9 bases between.